This T cell receptor (beta chain) was recorded in a study of cytomegalovirus exposure and HLA in healthy donors. Findings and limits, study-wide: In a later analysis, at a false discovery rate of 0.05, roughly 17,000 TCR beta sequences matched HLA alleles.

As concerns this clone: Its antigen is currently unknown.

The CDR3 has 16 amino acids. CDR1 is SGHRS, CDR2 YFSETQ, per germline. V trimming: 3 bases; J trimming: 2 bases; junction bases outside the gene matches: 5. 60 Vbeta and 13 Jbeta primers were used in PCR. Sequenced by immunoSEQ multiplex PCR; TCRdb stores in-frame clones only, minus some. The repertoire consists of over 150,000 clones, with about 76% occurring once and the leading ten covering roughly 2.8%. Material for sequencing was PBMCs. The source is a woman aged 40 to 50 in good health and CMV-seropositive. This sequence joins TRBV5-1 and TRBJ2-7; 13 positions agree with TRBD2. The CDR3 DNA sequence: TGCGCCAGCAGCTCGGGGACTAGCGGGGTCCCCTACGAGCAGTACTTC. It codes for CASSSGTSGVPYEQYF.